Presented here are 6 T cell receptor beta chains from one specimen sequenced in a study of shared clonotypes between healthy human individuals. Clones were read by immunoSEQ multiplex PCR, and TCRdb kept only the in-frame ones, dropping some. The sample has roughly 1.4 million clones, approximately 98.5% seen once; the top ten hold over 0.3%. Specimen: naive CD4+ T cells sorted from blood. Specified subset: CD45RA+ positively selected. These receptors originate from a young man in good health.

This clone was recorded only once. The rearrangement links TRBV14 to TRBJ1-2; D is unclear. V dropped 2 bases and J dropped 4 bases, with 5 bases sitting between them. Germline V gene lookup returns CDR1 SGHDN and CDR2 FVKESK. CDR3 length: 12 residues. DNA of the CDR3: TGTGCCAGCAGCCAACAGGCCTATGGCTACACCTTC. This encodes CASSQQAYGYTF.

This chain links TRBV7-3 with TRBJ2-1; no definite D call. The CDR3 covers 13 residues. Germline CDR1 SGHTA, CDR2 FQGTGA. V was pared by 4 bases and J by 5 bases, with 9 bases between. DNA for the CDR3: TGTGCCAGCAGCTCCAGCCGGGACAATGAGCAGTTCTTC. Its protein is CASSSSRDNEQFF.

The chain carries TRBV12-2 and TRBJ2-7; no DNA check was done on the table's D call, TRBD1. TRBV12-2 represents a pseudogene. The CDR3 length is 15 residues. CDR3 DNA sequence: TGTGCAAGTCGCTTAGCGGGACAGGGCTCCTACGAGCAGTACTTC. Its translation is CASRLAGQGSYEQYF.

A note on this clone: Other DNA sequences in the sample encode the same CDR3. The J gene is TRBJ2-7, the V gene TRBV9, with D hard to call. Germline values: CDR1 SGDLS, CDR2 YYNGEE. The CDR3 consists of 14 residues. Trimming took off 2 bases at V and 0 bases at J, with 9 bases between the two ends. The CDR3 nucleotides are TGTGCCAGCAGCGTGACCGGGTCCTCCTACGAGCAGTACTTC. Protein sequence: CASSVTGSSYEQYF.

V and J are TRBV14 and TRBJ2-5; the D is unclear. V lost 4 bases and J lost 2, with 17 bases in between. The germline V gene has CDR1 SGHDN and CDR2 FVKESK. CDR3 size: 16 residues. CDR3 in amino acids: CASSLKIKTLQETQYF. CDR3 sequence (DNA): TGTGCCAGCAGCCTTAAGATCAAGACGCTACAAGAGACCCAGTACTTC.

V and J are TRBV6-6 and TRBJ2-1; D gene ambiguous. The germline gives CDR1 MNHNY, CDR2 SVGAGI (reference sequence). This CDR3 is built from 10 residues. Trimming shortened V by 2 bases and J by 10 bases, and 3 bases separated the two germline ends. Here the CDR3 DNA reads TGTGCCAGCAGTTACCGGGAGCAGTTCTTC. This codes for CASSYREQFF.